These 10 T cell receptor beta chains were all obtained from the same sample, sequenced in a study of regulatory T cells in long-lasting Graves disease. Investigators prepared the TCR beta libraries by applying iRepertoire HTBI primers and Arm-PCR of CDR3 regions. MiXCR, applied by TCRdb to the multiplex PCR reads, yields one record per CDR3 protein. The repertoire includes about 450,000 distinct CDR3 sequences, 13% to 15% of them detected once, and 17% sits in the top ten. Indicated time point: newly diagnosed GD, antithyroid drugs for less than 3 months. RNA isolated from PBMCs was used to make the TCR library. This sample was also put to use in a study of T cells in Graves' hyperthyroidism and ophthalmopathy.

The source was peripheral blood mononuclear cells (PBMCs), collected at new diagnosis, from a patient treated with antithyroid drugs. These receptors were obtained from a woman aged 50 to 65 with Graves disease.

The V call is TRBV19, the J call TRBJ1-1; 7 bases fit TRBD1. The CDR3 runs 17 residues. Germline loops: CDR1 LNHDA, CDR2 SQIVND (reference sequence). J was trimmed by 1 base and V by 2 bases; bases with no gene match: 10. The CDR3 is CASSISEGRTGNTEAFF. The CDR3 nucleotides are TGTGCCAGTAGTATATCCGAAGGGCGGACAGGGAACACTGAAGCTTTCTTT.

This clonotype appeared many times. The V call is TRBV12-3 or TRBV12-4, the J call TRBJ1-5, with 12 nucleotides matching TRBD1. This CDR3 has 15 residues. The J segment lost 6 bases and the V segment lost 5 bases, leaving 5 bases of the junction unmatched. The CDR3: CASSPGTGGGQPQHF. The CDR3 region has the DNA TGTGCCAGCAGTCCCGGGACAGGGGGCGGTCAGCCCCAGCATTTT.

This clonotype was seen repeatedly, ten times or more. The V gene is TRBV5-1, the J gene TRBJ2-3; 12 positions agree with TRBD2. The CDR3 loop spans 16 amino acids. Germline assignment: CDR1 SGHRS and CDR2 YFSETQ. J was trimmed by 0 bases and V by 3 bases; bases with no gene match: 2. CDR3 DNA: TGCGCCAGCAGCTGGACTAGCGGGACTAGCACAGATACGCAGTATTTT. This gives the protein CASSWTSGTSTDTQYF.

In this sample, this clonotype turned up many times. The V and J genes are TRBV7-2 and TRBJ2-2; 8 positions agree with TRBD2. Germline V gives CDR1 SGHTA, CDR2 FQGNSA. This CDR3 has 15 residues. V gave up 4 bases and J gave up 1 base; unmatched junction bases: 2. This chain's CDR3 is CASSSTSGNTGELFF. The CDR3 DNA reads TGTGCCAGCAGCTCTACTAGCGGGAACACCGGGGAGCTGTTTTTT.

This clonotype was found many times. The CDR3 nucleotides are TGTGCCAGCAGCCTCCGACAGGGAGGATTGACCGGGGAGCTGTTTTTT. It specifies CASSLRQGGLTGELFF. The chain has TRBV2 and TRBJ2-2, with TRBD1 as a possible D gene (7 bases). Germline V gives CDR1 SNHLY, CDR2 FYNNEI. This CDR3 region has 16 residues. Trimming removed 6 bases from V and 5 bases from J, with 19 bases in between.

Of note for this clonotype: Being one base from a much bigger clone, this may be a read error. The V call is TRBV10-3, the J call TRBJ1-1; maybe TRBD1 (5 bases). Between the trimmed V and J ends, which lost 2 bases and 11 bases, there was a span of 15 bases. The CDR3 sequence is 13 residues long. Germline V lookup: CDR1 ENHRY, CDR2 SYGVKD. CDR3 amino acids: CAISEPDRGLAFF. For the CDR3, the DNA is TGTGCCATCAGTGAGCCCGACAGAGGGCTTGCTTTCTTT.

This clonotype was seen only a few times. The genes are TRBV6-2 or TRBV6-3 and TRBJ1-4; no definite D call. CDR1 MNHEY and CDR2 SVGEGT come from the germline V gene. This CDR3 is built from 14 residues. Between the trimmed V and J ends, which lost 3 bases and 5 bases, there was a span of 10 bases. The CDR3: CASSYDPENEKLFF. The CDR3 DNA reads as TGTGCCAGCAGTTATGACCCTGAGAATGAAAAACTGTTTTTT.

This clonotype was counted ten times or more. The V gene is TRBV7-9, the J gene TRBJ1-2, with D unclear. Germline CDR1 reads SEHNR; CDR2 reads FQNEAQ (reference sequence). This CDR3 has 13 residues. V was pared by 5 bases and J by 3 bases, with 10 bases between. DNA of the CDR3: TGTGCCAGCAGCCCTCCGGGCTACTATGGCTACACCTTC. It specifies CASSPPGYYGYTF.

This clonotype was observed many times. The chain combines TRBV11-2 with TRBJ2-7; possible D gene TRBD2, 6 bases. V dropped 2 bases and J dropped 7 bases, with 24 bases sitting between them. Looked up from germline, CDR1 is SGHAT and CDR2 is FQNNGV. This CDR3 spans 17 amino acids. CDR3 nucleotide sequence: TGTGCCAGCAGCTTAAGGGGCGCTTCCGGGTTCGCGGGGGAGCAGTACTTC. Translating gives CASSLRGASGFAGEQYF.

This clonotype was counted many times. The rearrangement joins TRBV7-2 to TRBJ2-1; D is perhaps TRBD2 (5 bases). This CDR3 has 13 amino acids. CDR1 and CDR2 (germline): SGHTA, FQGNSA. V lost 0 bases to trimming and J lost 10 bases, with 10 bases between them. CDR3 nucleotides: TGTGCCAGCAGCTTAGCGCTAGCTAGCGAGCAGTTCTTC. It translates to CASSLALASEQFF. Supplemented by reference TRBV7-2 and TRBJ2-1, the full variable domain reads GAGVSQSPSNKVTEKGKDVELRCDPISGHTALYWYRQSLGQGLEFLIYFQGNSAPDKSGLPSDRFSAERTGGSVSTLTIQRTQQEDSAVYLCASSLALASEQFFGPGTRLTVL.